The TCR beta chain described here comes from a study of blood T cell repertoires in COVID-19. Some clones are missing from TCRdb's copy, which holds only in-frame ones; the method was immunoSEQ multiplex PCR. In the table there are tens of thousands of clones, around 80% of which are singletons. This clone was observed a single time. Sample: peripheral blood. The clonotype comes from a man between 60 and 70 years old with active or convalescent COVID-19.

CDR3 DNA sequence: TGTGCCAGCAGCTTAGATACGGACAGGTGCGATGGGGCCAACGTCCTGACTTTC. Its protein is CASSLDTDRCDGANVLTF. The chain carries TRBV11-2 and TRBJ2-6; 7 bases align to TRBD1. Trimming cost V 0 bases and J 3 bases; bases outside gene matches: 8. CDR1 and CDR2 from the germline V gene are SGHAT and FQNNGV. The CDR3 loop spans 18 amino acids.